Described below is a single TCR beta chain sequence and its context. Its antigen is not identified. These data belong to a study of T-cell reconstitution after alpha-beta-depleted transplantation in children. Study outcomes and limitations: By one year post-transplant, T-cell counts and diversity largely arose from T cells that were newly produced.

Unique molecular identifiers were incorporated when the TCRbeta library was constructed. From the PCR reads, TCRdb called clonotypes with MiXCR, one entry per CDR3 protein. The sample carries 450,000 to 600,000 distinct CDR3 sequences, approximately 10% recorded once. The sequencing here drew on PBMCs, taken before TCRalphabeta/CD19-depleted stem cell transplant. The receptor comes from a child aged 2 to 15 with inherited bone marrow failure, due to receive a stem cell transplant.

CDR3 residues: CASSSSTDSSYNEQFF. The CDR3 DNA sequence: TGTGCCAGCAGCTCGAGTACAGACAGCTCCTACAATGAGCAGTTCTTC. The chain carries TRBV7-2 and TRBJ2-1, with a possible D match to TRBD1 (5 bases). Germline V gene data show CDR1 as SGHTA and CDR2 as FQGNSA. V lost 4 bases and J lost 0, with 13 bases in between. There are 16 residues in the CDR3.